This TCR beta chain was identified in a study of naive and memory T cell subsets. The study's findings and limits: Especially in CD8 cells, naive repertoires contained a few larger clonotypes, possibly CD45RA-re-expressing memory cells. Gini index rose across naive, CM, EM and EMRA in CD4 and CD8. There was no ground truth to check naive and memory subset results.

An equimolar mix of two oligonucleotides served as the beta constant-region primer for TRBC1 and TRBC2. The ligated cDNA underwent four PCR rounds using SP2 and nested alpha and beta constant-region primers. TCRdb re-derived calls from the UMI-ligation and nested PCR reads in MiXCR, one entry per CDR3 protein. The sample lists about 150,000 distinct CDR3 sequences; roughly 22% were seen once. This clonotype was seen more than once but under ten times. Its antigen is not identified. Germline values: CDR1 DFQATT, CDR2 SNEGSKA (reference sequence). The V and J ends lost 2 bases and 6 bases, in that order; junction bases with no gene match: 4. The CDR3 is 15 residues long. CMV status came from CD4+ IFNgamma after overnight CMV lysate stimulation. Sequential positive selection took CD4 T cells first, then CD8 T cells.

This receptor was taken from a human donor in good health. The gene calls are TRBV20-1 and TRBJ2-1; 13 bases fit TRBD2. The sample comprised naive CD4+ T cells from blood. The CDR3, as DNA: TGCAGTGCTAGAAAGGGACTAGCGGGAATCAATGAGCAGTTCTTC. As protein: CSARKGLAGINEQFF.